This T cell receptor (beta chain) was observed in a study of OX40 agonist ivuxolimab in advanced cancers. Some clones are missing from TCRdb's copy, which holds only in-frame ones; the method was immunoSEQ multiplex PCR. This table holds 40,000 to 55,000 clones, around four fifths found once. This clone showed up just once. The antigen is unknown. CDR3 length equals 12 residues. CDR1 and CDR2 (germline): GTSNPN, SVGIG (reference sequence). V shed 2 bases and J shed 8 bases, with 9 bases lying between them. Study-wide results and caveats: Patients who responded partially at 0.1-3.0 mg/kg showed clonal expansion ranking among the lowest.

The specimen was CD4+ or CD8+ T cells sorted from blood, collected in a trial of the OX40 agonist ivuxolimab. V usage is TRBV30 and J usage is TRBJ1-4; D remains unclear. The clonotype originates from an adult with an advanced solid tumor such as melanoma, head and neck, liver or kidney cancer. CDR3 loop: CAWSRTWEKLFF. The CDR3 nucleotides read TGTGCCTGGAGTCGTACCTGGGAAAAACTGTTTTTT.